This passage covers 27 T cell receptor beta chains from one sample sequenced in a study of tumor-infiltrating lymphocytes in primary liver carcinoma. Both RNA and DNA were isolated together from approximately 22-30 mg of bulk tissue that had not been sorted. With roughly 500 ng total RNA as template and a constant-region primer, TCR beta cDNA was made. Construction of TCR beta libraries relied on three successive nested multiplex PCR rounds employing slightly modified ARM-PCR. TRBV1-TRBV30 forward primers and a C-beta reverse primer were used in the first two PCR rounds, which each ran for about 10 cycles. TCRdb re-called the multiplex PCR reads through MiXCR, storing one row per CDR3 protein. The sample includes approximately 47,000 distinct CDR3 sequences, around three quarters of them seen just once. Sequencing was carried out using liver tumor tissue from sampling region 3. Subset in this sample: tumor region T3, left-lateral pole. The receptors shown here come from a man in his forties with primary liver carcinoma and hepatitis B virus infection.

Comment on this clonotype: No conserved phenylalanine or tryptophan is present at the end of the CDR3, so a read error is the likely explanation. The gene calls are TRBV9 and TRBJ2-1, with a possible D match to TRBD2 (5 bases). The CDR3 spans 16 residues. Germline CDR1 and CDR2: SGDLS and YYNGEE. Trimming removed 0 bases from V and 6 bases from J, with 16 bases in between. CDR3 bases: TGTGCCAGCAGCGTAGGAGGGAAAGGCCTCGGCAATGAGCAGTTCTTA. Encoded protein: CASSVGGKGLGNEQFL.

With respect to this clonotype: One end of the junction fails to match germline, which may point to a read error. The CDR3 here is CASSPLRGPKTGELSF. The DNA of the CDR3 is TGTGCCAGCAGCCCCCTTCGAGGACCGAAGACCGGGGAGCTGTCCTTT. V and J are TRBV7-8 and TRBJ2-2; maybe TRBD2 (5 bases). In germline, CDR1 is SGHVS, CDR2 FQNEAQ. This CDR3 has 16 amino acids.

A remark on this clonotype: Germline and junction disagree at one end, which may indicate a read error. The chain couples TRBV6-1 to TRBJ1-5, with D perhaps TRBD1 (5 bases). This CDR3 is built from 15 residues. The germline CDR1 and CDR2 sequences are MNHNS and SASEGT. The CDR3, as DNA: TGTGCCAACAGTGTGGGTTGGCGGGGCGGTCAGCCCCAGCATTTT. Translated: CANSVGWRGGQPQHF.

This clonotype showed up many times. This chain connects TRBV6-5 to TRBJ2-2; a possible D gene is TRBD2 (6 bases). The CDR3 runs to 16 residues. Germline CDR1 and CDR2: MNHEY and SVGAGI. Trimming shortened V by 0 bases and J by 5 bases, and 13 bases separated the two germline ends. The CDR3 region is CASSYSDYTGTGELFF. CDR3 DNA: TGTGCCAGCAGTTACTCGGACTACACGGGGACCGGGGAGCTGTTTTTT.

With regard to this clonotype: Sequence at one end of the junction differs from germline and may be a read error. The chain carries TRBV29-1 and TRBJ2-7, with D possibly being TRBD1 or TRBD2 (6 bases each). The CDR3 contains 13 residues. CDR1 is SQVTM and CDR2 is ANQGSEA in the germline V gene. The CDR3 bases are TGTAGCGTTGAGGAGGGGGTGCCCTCCGAGCAGTACTTC. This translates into CSVEEGVPSEQYF.

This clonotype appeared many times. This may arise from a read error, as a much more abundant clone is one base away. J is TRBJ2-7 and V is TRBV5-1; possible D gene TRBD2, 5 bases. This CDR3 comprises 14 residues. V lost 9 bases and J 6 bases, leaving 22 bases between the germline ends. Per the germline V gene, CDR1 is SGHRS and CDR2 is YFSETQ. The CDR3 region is CATASLVGASEQYF. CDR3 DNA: TGCGCCACCGCATCGCTGGTGGGAGCTTCCGAGCAGTACTTC.

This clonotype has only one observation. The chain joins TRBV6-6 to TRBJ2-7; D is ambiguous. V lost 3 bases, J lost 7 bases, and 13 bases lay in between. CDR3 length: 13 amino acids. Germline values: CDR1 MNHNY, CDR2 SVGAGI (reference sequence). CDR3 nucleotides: TGTGCCAGCAGTTATTCAGAAGGGAATGAGCAGTACGTC. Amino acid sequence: CASSYSEGNEQYV.

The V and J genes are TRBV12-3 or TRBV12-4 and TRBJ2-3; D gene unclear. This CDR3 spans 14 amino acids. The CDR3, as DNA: TGTATCAGCAGTTTAGGGCAGGGCACAGATACGCAGTATTTT. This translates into CISSLGQGTDTQYF.

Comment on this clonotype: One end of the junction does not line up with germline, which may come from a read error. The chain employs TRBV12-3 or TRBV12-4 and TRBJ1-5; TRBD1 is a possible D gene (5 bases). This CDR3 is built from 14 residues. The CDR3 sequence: CASSFGRGEGPQHF. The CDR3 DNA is TGTGCCAGCAGTTTTGGGCGGGGCGAGGGGCCCCAACATTTT.

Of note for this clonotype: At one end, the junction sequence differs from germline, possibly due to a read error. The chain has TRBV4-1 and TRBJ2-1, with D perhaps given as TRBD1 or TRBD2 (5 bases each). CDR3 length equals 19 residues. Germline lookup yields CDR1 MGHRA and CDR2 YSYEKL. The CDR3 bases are TGCGCCAGCAGCCGACGGACCTATAGCGAGGGGAGCTCCTGCAATGAGCAGTTCTTC. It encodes CASSRRTYSEGSSCNEQFF.

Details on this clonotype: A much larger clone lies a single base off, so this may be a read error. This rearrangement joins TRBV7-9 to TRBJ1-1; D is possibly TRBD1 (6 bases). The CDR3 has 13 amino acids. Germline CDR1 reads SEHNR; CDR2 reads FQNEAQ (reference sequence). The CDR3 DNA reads TGTGCCAGCAGCTTAGGGTGGGACACTGAAGCTCTCTTT. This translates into CASSLGWDTEALF. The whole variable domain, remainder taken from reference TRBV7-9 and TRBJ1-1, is DTGVSQNPRHKITKRGQNVTFRCDPISEHNRLYWYRQTLGQGPEFLTYFQNEAQLEKSRLLSDRFSAERPKGSFSTLEIQRTEQGDSAMYLCASSLGWDTEALFGQGTRLTVV.

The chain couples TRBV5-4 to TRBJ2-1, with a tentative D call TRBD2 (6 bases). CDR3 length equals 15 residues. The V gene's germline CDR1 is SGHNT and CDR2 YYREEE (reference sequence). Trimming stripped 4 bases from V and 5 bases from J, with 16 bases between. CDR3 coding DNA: TGTGCCAGCAGCGATCGATTGGCGGGGCACAATGAGCAGTTCTTC. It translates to CASSDRLAGHNEQFF.

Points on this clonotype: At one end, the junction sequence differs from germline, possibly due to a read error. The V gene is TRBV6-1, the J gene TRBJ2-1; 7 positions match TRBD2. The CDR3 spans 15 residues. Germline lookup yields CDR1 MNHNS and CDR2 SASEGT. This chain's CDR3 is CASSPGLTGEGEQLF. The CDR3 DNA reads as TGTGCCAGCAGCCCGGGACTAACGGGAGAGGGTGAGCAGTTATTC.

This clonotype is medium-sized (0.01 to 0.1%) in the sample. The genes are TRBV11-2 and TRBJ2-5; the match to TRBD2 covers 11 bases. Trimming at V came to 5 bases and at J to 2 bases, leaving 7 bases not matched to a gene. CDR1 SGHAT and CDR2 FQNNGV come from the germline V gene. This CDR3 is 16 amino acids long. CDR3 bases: TGTGCCAGCAGCCCTGGGACTAGCGGCTTACAAGAGACCCAGTACTTC. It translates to CASSPGTSGLQETQYF.

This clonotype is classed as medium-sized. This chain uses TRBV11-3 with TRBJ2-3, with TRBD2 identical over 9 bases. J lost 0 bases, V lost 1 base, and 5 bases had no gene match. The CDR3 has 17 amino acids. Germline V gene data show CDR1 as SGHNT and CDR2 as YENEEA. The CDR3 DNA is TGTGCCAGCAGCTTAGGGGTAACTAGCGGGAGCACAGATACGCAGTATTTT. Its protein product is CASSLGVTSGSTDTQYF.

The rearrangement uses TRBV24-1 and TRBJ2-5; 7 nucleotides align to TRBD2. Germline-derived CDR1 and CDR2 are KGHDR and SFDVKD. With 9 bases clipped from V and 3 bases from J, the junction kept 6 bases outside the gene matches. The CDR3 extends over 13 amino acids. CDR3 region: CATECAGEETQYF. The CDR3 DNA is TGTGCCACCGAGTGTGCGGGAGAAGAGACCCAGTACTTC.

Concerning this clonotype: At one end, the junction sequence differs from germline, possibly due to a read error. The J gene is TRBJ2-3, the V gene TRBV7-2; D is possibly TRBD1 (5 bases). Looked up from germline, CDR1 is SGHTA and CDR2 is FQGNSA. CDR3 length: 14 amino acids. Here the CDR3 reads CTNSLQGTIDTQYF. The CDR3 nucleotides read TGTACCAACAGCTTGCAGGGCACGATAGATACGCAGTATTTT.

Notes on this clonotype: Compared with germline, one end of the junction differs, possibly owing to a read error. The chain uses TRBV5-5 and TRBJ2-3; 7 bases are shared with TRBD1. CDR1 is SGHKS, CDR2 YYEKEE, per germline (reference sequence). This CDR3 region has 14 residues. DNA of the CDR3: TGTGCCAGCAGCTTTAGCGTTGGGACAGATACGCAGTATTTC. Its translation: CASSFSVGTDTQYF.

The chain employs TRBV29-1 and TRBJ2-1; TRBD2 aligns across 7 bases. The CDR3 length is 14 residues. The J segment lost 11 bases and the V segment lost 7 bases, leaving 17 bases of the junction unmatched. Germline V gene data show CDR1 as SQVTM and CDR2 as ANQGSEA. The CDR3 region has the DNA TGCAGCGCTACGGGGGGAGTGGCCTACCATCAGCAGTTCTTC. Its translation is CSATGGVAYHQQFF.

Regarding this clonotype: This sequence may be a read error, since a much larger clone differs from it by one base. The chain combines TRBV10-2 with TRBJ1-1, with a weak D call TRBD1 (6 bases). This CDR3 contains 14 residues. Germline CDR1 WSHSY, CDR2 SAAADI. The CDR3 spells CASSSGWRDTEASF. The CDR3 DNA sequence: TGCGCCAGCAGTTCTGGTTGGAGGGACACTGAAGCTTCCTTT.

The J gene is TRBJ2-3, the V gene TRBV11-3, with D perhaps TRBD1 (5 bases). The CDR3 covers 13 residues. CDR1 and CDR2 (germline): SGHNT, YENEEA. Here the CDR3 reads CDGSPQGGDTQYF. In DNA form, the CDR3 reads TGTGACGGCAGTCCCCAGGGTGGGGATACGCAGTATTTT.

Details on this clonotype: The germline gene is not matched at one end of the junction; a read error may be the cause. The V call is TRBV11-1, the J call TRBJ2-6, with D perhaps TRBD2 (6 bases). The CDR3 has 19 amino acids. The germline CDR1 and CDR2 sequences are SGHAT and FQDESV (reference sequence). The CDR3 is CVSSPRGSGANSGANVLTF. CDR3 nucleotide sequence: TGTGTCAGCAGCCCCCGGGGGAGCGGTGCTAACTCTGGGGCCAACGTCCTGACCTTC.

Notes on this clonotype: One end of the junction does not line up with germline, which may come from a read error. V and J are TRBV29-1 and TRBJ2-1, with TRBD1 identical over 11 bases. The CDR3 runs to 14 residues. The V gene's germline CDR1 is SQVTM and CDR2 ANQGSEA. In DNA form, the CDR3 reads TGCAGCGGATCGCCGGGACAGGGGGTGAATGAGAAGTTCTTC. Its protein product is CSGSPGQGVNEKFF.

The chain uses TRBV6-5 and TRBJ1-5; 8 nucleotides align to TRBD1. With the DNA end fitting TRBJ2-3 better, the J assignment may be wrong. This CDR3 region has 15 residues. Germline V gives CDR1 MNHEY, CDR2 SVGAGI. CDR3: CASRDRVGGDRPQYF. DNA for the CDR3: TGTGCCAGCAGGGACAGGGTAGGAGGCGATCGGCCCCAGTATTTT.

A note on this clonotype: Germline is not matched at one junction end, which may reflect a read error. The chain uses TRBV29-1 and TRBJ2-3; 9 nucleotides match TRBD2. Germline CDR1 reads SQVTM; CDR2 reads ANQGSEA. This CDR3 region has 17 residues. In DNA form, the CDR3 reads TGCAACGTTGATTTGCATAGCGGGAGTTTAGGGACAGATACGCAGTATTTT. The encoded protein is CNVDLHSGSLGTDTQYF.

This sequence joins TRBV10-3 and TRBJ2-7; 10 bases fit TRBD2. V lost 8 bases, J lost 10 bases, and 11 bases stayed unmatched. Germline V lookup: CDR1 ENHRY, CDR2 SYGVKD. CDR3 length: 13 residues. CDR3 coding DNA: TGTGCCATCCAGCGGGAGGGCTCCTGCAATCAGTACTTC. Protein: CAIQREGSCNQYF.

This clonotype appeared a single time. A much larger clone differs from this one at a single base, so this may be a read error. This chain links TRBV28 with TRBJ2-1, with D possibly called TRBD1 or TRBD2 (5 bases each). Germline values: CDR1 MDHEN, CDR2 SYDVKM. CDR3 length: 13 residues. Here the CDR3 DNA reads TGTACCAGCCGGGACCAGCCCTACAATGAGCAGTTCTTC. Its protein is CTSRDQPYNEQFF.